This entry lists 32 T cell receptor beta chains sequenced from one sample in a study of blood T cell repertoires in COVID-19. Assay: immunoSEQ multiplex PCR; the TCRdb copy retains only in-frame clones and omits some. Among about 190,000 clones listed, around nine tenths were seen once. Sequenced sample: peripheral blood. These receptors were taken from a woman between 18 and 29 years old who had recovered from COVID-19.

Only a few counts were recorded for this clone. The rearrangement links TRBV7-9 to TRBJ2-2; D is possibly TRBD1 (5 bases). The CDR3 sequence is 15 residues long. V lost 5 bases and J lost 1, with 11 bases in between. Per the germline V gene, CDR1 is SEHNR and CDR2 is FQNEAQ (reference sequence). The CDR3 reads CASSRRDRNTGELFF. In nucleotides, the CDR3 is TGTGCCAGCAGCCGTAGAGACAGGAACACCGGGGAGCTGTTTTTT.

The chain carries TRBV2 and TRBJ1-2; TRBD1 aligns across 8 bases. The CDR3 runs to 15 residues. The germline gives CDR1 SNHLY, CDR2 FYNNEI. Trimming took 6 bases from V and 8 from J; bases not matched to a gene: 14. In DNA form, the CDR3 reads TGTGCCAGCAGACCCACTCCTCAGGGGGCCGAGGGCTACACCTTC. Protein product: CASRPTPQGAEGYTF.

The chain employs TRBV4-2 and TRBJ2-1; 8 bases line up with TRBD2. Unmatched junction bases numbered 11, after V lost 4 bases and J lost 6 bases. This CDR3 comprises 16 residues. CDR1 LGHNA and CDR2 YNFKEQ come from the germline V gene. In nucleotides, the CDR3 is TGTGCCAGCAGCCCAGCCCGGGGACTAGGTGGCAATGAGCAGTTCTTC. Its protein product is CASSPARGLGGNEQFF.

The rearrangement links TRBV19 to TRBJ2-7; 10 positions agree with TRBD2. The CDR3 spans 17 residues. Per germline, CDR1 LNHDA and CDR2 SQIVND (reference sequence). The V and J ends lost 7 bases and 2 bases, in that order; junction bases with no gene match: 14. This CDR3 is CASTDRGLAGDPYEQYF. The CDR3 DNA follows: TGTGCCAGTACCGATAGGGGCCTAGCGGGGGACCCCTACGAGCAGTACTTC.

The genes are TRBV6-1 and TRBJ2-7; 10 positions agree with TRBD2. Germline CDR1 reads MNHNS; CDR2 reads SASEGT. Unmatched junction bases numbered 4, after V lost 2 bases and J lost 0 bases. This CDR3 comprises 16 residues. CDR3 sequence reads: CASSEPPSGSSYEQYV. The CDR3 DNA reads as TGTGCCAGCAGTGAACCTCCTAGCGGGAGCTCCTACGAGCAGTACGTC.

This clone has only one observation. This rearrangement joins TRBV27 to TRBJ1-1; TRBD1 aligns across 8 bases. CDR1 and CDR2 (germline): MNHEY, SMNVEV (reference sequence). The CDR3 runs 14 residues. The V segment lost 6 bases and the J segment 2 bases; nucleotides outside the gene matches: 5. CDR3 amino acids: CASSYGTGNTEAFF. The CDR3 nucleotides read TGTGCCAGCAGCTACGGGACAGGAAACACTGAAGCTTTCTTT.

The chain couples TRBV6-5 to TRBJ1-5, with D possibly TRBD1 on 6 matching bases. The CDR3 extends over 14 amino acids. V lost 6 bases, J lost 3 bases, and 12 bases lay in between. CDR1 is MNHEY and CDR2 is SVGAGI in the germline V gene. The CDR3, as DNA: TGTGCCAGCAGGGGAAGGGGGTACAATCAGCCCCAGCATTTT. Protein: CASRGRGYNQPQHF.

Only one count was recorded for this clone. The V and J genes are TRBV7-2 and TRBJ2-3; 12 nucleotides match TRBD2. The germline CDR1 and CDR2 sequences are SGHTA and FQGNSA. The V gene end was trimmed by 2 bases and the J gene end by 0 bases; junction bases not matched to a gene: 9. The CDR3 contains 19 residues. This CDR3 reads CASSLLGPSGRASTDTQYF. CDR3 DNA: TGTGCCAGCAGCTTATTGGGGCCTAGCGGGAGGGCTAGCACAGATACGCAGTATTTT.

This clone occurred a few times. CDR3 coding DNA: TGTGCCAGCAGGTCAGGTTTCTATGGCTACACCTTC. This gives the protein CASRSGFYGYTF. The V call is TRBV6-5, the J call TRBJ1-2; D not certain. This CDR3 has 12 amino acids. The V end lost 6 bases, the J end lost 4 bases, and 9 bases lay between the germline ends. Germline CDR1 reads MNHEY; CDR2 reads SVGAGI.

This chain joins TRBV7-3 and TRBJ2-5; D perhaps matches TRBD1 (6 bases). Trimming shortened V by 5 bases and J by 5 bases, and 12 bases separated the two germline ends. The germline V gene encodes CDR1 SGHTA and CDR2 FQGTGA. This CDR3 is 13 amino acids long. The CDR3 spells CASSPGVLETQYF. The CDR3 DNA reads TGTGCCAGCAGCCCAGGGGTGTTGGAGACCCAGTACTTC.

The CDR3 region has the DNA TGTGCCAGCTCGGCTGGGACAGGCAGTGATCAGCCCCAGCATTTT. Its protein is CASSAGTGSDQPQHF. The chain joins TRBV18 to TRBJ1-5, with 8 bases that match TRBD1. This CDR3 comprises 15 residues. CDR1 and CDR2 from the germline V gene are KGHSH and LQKENI. The junction had 9 bases not matched to a gene; V was cut back by 6 bases and J by 5 bases. The full variable domain, rest sourced from reference TRBV18 and TRBJ1-5, is NAGVMQNPRHLVRRRGQEARLRCSPMKGHSHVYWYRQLPEEGLKFMVYLQKENIIDESGMPKERFSAEFPKEGPSILRIQQVVRGDSAAYFCASSAGTGSDQPQHFGDGTRLSIL.

V and J are TRBV15 and TRBJ2-3; TRBD1 matches 7 bases. CDR3 size: 12 residues. The germline V gene encodes CDR1 LNHNV and CDR2 YYDKDF (reference sequence). V was clipped by 0 bases and J by 10 bases; unmatched bases: 1. CDR3 bases: TGTGCCACCAGCAGAGAGACAGGGCCGCAGTATTTT. Its translation is CATSRETGPQYF.

The rearrangement uses TRBV6-2 or TRBV6-3 and TRBJ2-4, with TRBD2 identical over 11 bases. The ends lost 6 bases at V and 0 bases at J; junction bases unmatched: 10. From germline, CDR1 is MNHEY and CDR2 SVGEGT. The CDR3 has 18 residues. CDR3 coding DNA: TGTGCCAGCAGCCGGACTAGCGGGCGGTTCTTAGCCAAAAACATTCAGTACTTC. Its translation is CASSRTSGRFLAKNIQYF.

This clone was observed a single time. The chain is built from TRBV3-1 (or the pseudogene TRBV3-2) and TRBJ2-2; TRBD2 is a possible D gene (6 bases). V lost 8 bases and J 3 bases, leaving 10 bases between the germline ends. Germline assignment: CDR1 LGHDT and CDR2 YNNKEL (reference sequence). This CDR3 comprises 13 residues. The CDR3 region has the DNA TGTGCCAGCGTGGCTAGCGACACCGGGGAGCTGTTTTTT. This encodes CASVASDTGELFF.

This chain joins TRBV9 and TRBJ2-5, with 8 bases fitting TRBD2. The CDR3 length is 13 residues. CDR1 and CDR2 from the germline V gene are SGDLS and YYNGEE. The ends lost 3 bases at V and 5 bases at J; junction bases unmatched: 3. CDR3 nucleotide sequence: TGTGCCAGCAGCGCCAGCGGGAGCGAGACCCAGTACTTC. It yields the protein CASSASGSETQYF.

This chain uses TRBV6-5 with TRBJ2-1, with 8 bases identical to TRBD2. The CDR3 contains 14 residues. Germline trimming cut 6 bases from V and 7 bases from J; bases unmatched to any gene: 8. CDR1 MNHEY and CDR2 SVGAGI come from the germline V gene. In DNA, the CDR3 is TGTGCCAGCAGACGACCGGGACTAGGTAATGAGCAGTTCTTC. Amino acid sequence: CASRRPGLGNEQFF.

V gene TRBV5-1 combines with J gene TRBJ2-7; D gene unclear. The V and J ends lost 0 bases and 0 bases respectively, with 7 bases between them. The germline V gene has CDR1 SGHRS and CDR2 YFSETQ. The CDR3 is 14 amino acids. CDR3 sequence: CASSLVVSSYEQYF. The CDR3 DNA reads TGCGCCAGCAGCTTGGTTGTCAGCTCCTACGAGCAGTACTTC.

The chain is built from TRBV20-1 and TRBJ2-7; perhaps TRBD2 as D (5 bases). Germline CDR1 is DFQATT and CDR2 is SNEGSKA (reference sequence). The CDR3 extends over 11 amino acids. CDR3 coding DNA: TGCATCTTCGGTGGTCGGGGCGAGCAGTACGTC. Residues: CIFGGRGEQYV.

The chain is built from TRBV4-3 and TRBJ1-2, with a possible D match to TRBD1 (6 bases). Trimming removed 0 bases from V and 4 bases from J, with 15 bases in between. Germline V lookup: CDR1 LGHNA, CDR2 YSLEER. The CDR3 totals 16 residues. The CDR3 loop is CASSQDWQGQGYGYTF. DNA of the CDR3: TGCGCCAGCAGCCAAGATTGGCAGGGGCAGGGCTATGGCTACACCTTC.

This clone was counted a single time. The rearrangement joins TRBV15 to TRBJ2-2; the D gene is possibly TRBD2 (5 bases). V was clipped by 1 base and J by 0 bases, with 12 bases between them. This CDR3 region has 17 residues. CDR1 is LNHNV, CDR2 YYDKDF, per germline (reference sequence). The CDR3 coding sequence is TGTGCCACCAGCAGAGTTTACGGGAAGTCGAACACCGGGGAGCTGTTTTTT. Its protein is CATSRVYGKSNTGELFF. Together with reference TRBV15 and TRBJ2-2, the CDR3 gives the full variable domain: DAMVIQNPRYQVTQFGKPVTLSCSQTLNHNVMYWYQQKSSQAPKLLFHYYDKDFNNEADTPDNFQSRRPNTSFCFLDIRSPGLGDTAMYLCATSRVYGKSNTGELFFGEGSRLTVL.

The rearrangement links TRBV4-1 to TRBJ1-1; D unclear. The germline V and J ends were trimmed by 8 bases and 0 bases, with 13 bases remaining between them. The CDR3 covers 14 residues. The V gene's germline CDR1 is MGHRA and CDR2 YSYEKL. Here the CDR3 DNA reads TGCGCCAGCCGGGGTCTATTGTTGAACACTGAAGCTTTCTTT. It specifies CASRGLLLNTEAFF.

The rearrangement uses TRBV27 and TRBJ2-3, with 12 bases that match TRBD2. The trim removed 5 bases at V and 4 bases at J, leaving 1 base unmatched. The V gene's germline CDR1 is MNHEY and CDR2 SMNVEV (reference sequence). The length of the CDR3 is 14 residues. The CDR3 DNA reads as TGTGCCAGCAGTCCTAGCGGGGGGGCAGATACGCAGTATTTT. Its translation: CASSPSGGADTQYF.

The CDR3 DNA follows: TGTGCCAGCAGTGATGCGGCACTTAGCTCCTACGAGCAGTACTTC. It encodes CASSDAALSSYEQYF. This chain links TRBV2 with TRBJ2-7, with unresolved D. The ends were cut back, 3 bases at V and 0 bases at J, with 12 bases in the middle. Germline V gene lookup returns CDR1 SNHLY and CDR2 FYNNEI. This CDR3 comprises 15 residues.

The rearrangement links TRBV7-8 to TRBJ2-1, with TRBD2 matching over 11 bases. Germline-derived CDR1 and CDR2 are SGHVS and FQNEAQ. Trimming removed 5 bases from V and 5 bases from J; junction bases left unmatched: 8. The CDR3 has 16 amino acids. CDR3 DNA: TGTGCCAGCAGCCAGCTGACTAGCGGGGATAACAATGAGCAGTTCTTC. It is translated as CASSQLTSGDNNEQFF. Based on the CDR3 plus reference TRBV7-8 and TRBJ2-1, the full variable domain is GAGVSQSPRYKVAKRGQDVALRCDPISGHVSLFWYQQALGQGPEFLTYFQNEAQLDKSGLPSDRFFAERPEGSVSTLKIQRTQQEDSAVYLCASSQLTSGDNNEQFFGPGTRLTVL.

The J gene is TRBJ2-7, the V gene TRBV5-1; 9 bases align to TRBD2. The CDR3 is 15 residues long. Trimming at V came to 2 bases and at J to 7 bases, leaving 10 bases not matched to a gene. Germline V lookup: CDR1 SGHRS, CDR2 YFSETQ. The CDR3 sequence: CASSFSGGTLGEQYF. The CDR3 DNA reads as TGCGCCAGCAGCTTTAGCGGGGGAACCCTGGGGGAGCAGTACTTC.

The rearrangement uses TRBV5-1 and TRBJ2-3, with TRBD2 matching 8 bases. Germline CDR1 and CDR2: SGHRS and YFSETQ. V dropped 3 bases and J dropped 0; count of bases not matched to a gene: 6. The CDR3 is made up of 16 amino acids. CDR3 sequence: CASSWYSGTSTDTQYF. In DNA, the CDR3 is TGCGCCAGCAGCTGGTATAGCGGGACTAGCACAGATACGCAGTATTTT. Filled out from reference TRBV5-1 and TRBJ2-3, the complete variable domain reads KAGVTQTPRYLIKTRGQQVTLSCSPISGHRSVSWYQQTPGQGLQFLFEYFSETQRNKGNFPGRFSGRQFSNSRSEMNVSTLELGDSALYLCASSWYSGTSTDTQYFGPGTRLTVL.

The V gene is TRBV6-5, the J gene TRBJ2-1; 14 bases are shared with TRBD2. The junction had 1 base not matched to a gene; V was cut back by 8 bases and J by 4 bases. The CDR3 has 14 residues. From germline, CDR1 is MNHEY and CDR2 SVGAGI. CDR3 sequence reads: CASGTSGSYNEQFF. Here the CDR3 DNA reads TGTGCCAGCGGGACTAGCGGGAGTTACAATGAGCAGTTCTTC.

To note about this clone: This specimen includes other DNA sequences encoding the same CDR3. The chain couples TRBV19 to TRBJ2-7, with 10 bases aligning to TRBD1. J gave up 2 bases and V 6 bases, and 4 bases lay outside the gene matches. The germline CDR1 and CDR2 sequences are LNHDA and SQIVND (reference sequence). The CDR3 contains 14 residues. This CDR3 is CASSHGQGAYEQYF. Written as DNA, the CDR3 is TGTGCCAGTAGCCATGGACAGGGGGCCTACGAGCAGTACTTC.

This clone was detected once. The rearrangement uses TRBV28 and TRBJ2-1, with 11 bases lining up with TRBD2. Unmatched junction bases numbered 8, after V lost 9 bases and J lost 4 bases. This CDR3 is 15 amino acids long. Germline V gene lookup returns CDR1 MDHEN and CDR2 SYDVKM. The CDR3 here is CASLLAGALYNEQFF. The CDR3 bases are TGTGCCAGTCTACTAGCGGGAGCTTTGTACAATGAGCAGTTCTTC.

V is TRBV11-2 and J is TRBJ1-2; 8 nucleotides match TRBD1. Germline-derived CDR1 and CDR2 are SGHAT and FQNNGV. V shed 1 base, J shed 4 bases, and the junction held 5 bases outside the gene matches. The CDR3 loop spans 15 amino acids. The CDR3 here is CASSLGAGGVYGYTF. In DNA, the CDR3 is TGTGCCAGCAGCTTAGGGGCAGGGGGCGTCTATGGCTACACCTTC.

This chain joins TRBV18 and TRBJ1-1; 10 positions agree with TRBD1. The CDR3 contains 17 residues. The V segment lost 2 bases and the J segment 5 bases; nucleotides outside the gene matches: 11. Germline V gene data show CDR1 as KGHSH and CDR2 as LQKENI. In nucleotides, the CDR3 is TGTGCCAGCTCACCATGGGACAGGGGAAGATGGACGACTGAAGCTTTCTTT. Encoded protein: CASSPWDRGRWTTEAFF.

The sample holds one count of this clone. The DNA for the CDR3 is TGTGCCAGTAGTAGGCAGGCGTTTAAGCATTTT. Protein: CASSRQAFKHF. The V gene is TRBV19, the J gene TRBJ1-5; D not resolved. V was shortened by 4 bases and J by 14 bases, with 12 bases between the two germline ends. Germline V gene lookup returns CDR1 LNHDA and CDR2 SQIVND (reference sequence). The CDR3 is 11 amino acids.